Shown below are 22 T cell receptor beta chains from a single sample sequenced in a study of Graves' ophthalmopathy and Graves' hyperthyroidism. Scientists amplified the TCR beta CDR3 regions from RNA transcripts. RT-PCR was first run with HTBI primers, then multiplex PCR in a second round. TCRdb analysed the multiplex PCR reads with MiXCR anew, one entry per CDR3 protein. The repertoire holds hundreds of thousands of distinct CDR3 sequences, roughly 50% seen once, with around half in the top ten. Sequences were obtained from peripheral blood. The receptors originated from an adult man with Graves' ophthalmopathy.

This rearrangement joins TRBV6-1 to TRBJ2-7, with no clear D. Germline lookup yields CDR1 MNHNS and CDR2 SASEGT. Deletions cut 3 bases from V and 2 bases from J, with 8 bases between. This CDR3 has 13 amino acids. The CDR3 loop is CASSDLLAYEQYF. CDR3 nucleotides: TGTGCCAGCAGTGACTTGCTAGCCTACGAGCAGTACTTC.

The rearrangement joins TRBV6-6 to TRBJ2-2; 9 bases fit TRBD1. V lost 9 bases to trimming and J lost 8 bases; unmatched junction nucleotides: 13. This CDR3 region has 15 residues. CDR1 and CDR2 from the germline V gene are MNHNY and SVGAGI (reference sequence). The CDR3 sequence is CASLDSGTGSGELFF. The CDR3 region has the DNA TGTGCCAGTCTGGATTCCGGGACAGGGTCAGGGGAGCTGTTTTTT.

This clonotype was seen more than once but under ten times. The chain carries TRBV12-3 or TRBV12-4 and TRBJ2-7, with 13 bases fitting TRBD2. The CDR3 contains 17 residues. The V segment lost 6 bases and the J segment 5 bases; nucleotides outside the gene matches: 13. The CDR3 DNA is TGTGCCAGCAGCCGGACTAGCGGGAGCATTCTCCCCCACGAGCAGTACTTC. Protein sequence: CASSRTSGSILPHEQYF.

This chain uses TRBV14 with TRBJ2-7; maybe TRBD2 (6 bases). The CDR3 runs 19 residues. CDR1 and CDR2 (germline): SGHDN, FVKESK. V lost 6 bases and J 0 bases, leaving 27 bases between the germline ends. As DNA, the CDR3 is TGTGCCAGCAGACCTTCCTGGTGGTCCCGGGACTCCCCCTCCTACGAGCAGTACTTC. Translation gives CASRPSWWSRDSPSYEQYF.

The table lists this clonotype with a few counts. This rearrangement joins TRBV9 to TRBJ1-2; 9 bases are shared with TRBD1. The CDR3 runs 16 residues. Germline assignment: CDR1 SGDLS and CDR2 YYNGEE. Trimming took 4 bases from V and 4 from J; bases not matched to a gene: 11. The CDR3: CASSFSTGGEIYGYTF. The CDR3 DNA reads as TGTGCCAGCAGCTTTTCAACAGGGGGCGAGATCTATGGCTACACCTTC.

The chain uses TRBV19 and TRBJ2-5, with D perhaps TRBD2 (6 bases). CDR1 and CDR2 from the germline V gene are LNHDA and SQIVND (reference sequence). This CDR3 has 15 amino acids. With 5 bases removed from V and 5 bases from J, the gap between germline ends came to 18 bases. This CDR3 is CASSSVGGMGETQYF. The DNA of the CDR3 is TGTGCCAGTAGTTCGGTTGGCGGGATGGGGGAGACCCAGTACTTC.

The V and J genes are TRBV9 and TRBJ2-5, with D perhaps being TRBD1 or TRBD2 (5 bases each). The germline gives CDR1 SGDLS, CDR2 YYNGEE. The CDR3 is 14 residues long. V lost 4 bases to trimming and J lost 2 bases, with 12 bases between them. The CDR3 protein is CASSPQGRQETQYF. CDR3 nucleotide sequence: TGTGCCAGCAGCCCCCAGGGACGGCAAGAGACCCAGTACTTC.

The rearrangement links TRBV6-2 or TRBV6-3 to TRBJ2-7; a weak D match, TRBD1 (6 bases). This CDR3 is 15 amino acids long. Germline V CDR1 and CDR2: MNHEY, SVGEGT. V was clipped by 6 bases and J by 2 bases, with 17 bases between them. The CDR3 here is CASSVATGMTYEQYF. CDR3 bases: TGTGCCAGCAGCGTAGCGACAGGCATGACCTACGAGCAGTACTTC.

In DNA form, the CDR3 reads TGTGCCAGCAGCGTAGGTTTGGCGAACCAAGAGACCCAGTACTTC. Translation: CASSVGLANQETQYF. The gene calls are TRBV9 and TRBJ2-5; D remains unclear. The CDR3 length is 15 residues. V lost 0 bases, J lost 0 bases, and 9 bases lay in between. The germline V gene has CDR1 SGDLS and CDR2 YYNGEE.

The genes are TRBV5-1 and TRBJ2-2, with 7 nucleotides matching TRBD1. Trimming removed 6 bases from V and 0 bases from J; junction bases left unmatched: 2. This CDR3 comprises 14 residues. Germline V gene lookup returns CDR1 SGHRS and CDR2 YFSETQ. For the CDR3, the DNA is TGCGCCAGCACCCAGGGGGCGAACACCGGGGAGCTGTTTTTT. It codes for CASTQGANTGELFF. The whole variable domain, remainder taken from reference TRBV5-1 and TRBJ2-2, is KAGVTQTPRYLIKTRGQQVTLSCSPISGHRSVSWYQQTPGQGLQFLFEYFSETQRNKGNFPGRFSGRQFSNSRSEMNVSTLELGDSALYLCASTQGANTGELFFGEGSRLTVL.

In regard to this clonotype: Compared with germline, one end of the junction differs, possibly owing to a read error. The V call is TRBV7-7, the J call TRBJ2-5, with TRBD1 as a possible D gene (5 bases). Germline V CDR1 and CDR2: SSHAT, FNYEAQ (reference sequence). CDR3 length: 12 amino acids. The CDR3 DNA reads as TGTGCTAGCAGCCCAGGGTCGGAGACCCAGTACTTC. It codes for CASSPGSETQYF.

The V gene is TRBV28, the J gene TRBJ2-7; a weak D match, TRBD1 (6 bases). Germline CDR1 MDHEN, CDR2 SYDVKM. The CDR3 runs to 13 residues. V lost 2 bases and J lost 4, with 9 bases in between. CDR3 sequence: CASSLRTGYEQYF. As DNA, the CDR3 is TGTGCCAGCAGTTTAAGAACAGGGTACGAGCAGTACTTC.

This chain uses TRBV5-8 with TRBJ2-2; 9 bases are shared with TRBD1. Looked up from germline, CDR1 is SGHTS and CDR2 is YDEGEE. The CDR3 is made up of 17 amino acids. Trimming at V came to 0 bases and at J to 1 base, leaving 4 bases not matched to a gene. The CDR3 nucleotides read TGTGCCAGCAGCTTGGAATCGGGACAGGGGAACACCGGGGAGCTGTTTTTT. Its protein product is CASSLESGQGNTGELFF.

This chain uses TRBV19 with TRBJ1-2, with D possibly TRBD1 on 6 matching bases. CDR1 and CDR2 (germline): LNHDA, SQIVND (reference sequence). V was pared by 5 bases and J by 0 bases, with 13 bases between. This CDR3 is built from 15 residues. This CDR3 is CASSRDTLANYGYTF. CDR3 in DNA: TGTGCCAGTAGTCGGGACACGCTAGCTAACTATGGCTACACCTTC.

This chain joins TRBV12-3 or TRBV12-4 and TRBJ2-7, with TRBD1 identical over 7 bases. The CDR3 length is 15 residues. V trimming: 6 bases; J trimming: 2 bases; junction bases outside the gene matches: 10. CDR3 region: CASSSDRDAAYEQYF. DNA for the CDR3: TGTGCCAGCAGCTCCGACAGGGACGCCGCCTACGAGCAGTACTTC.

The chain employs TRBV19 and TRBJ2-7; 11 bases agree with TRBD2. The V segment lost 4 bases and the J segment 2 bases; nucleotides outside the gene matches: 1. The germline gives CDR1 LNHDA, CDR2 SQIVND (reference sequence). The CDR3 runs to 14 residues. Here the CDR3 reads CASSTSGGTYEQYF. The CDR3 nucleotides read TGTGCCAGTAGTACTAGCGGGGGGACCTACGAGCAGTACTTC.

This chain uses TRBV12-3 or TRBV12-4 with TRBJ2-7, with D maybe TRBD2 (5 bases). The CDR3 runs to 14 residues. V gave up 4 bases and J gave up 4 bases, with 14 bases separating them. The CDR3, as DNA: TGTGCCAGCAGTTCGCTCTCGGGGAGATACGAGCAGTACTTC. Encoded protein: CASSSLSGRYEQYF.

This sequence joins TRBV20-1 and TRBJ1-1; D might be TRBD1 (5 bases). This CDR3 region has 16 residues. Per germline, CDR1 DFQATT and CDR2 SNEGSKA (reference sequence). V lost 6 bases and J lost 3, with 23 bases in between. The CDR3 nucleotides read TGCAGTGCCCCTACTAGCGGGGGGAATAGGTACACTGAAGCTTTCTTT. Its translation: CSAPTSGGNRYTEAFF.

CDR3 amino acids: CSVGFRDRGQHRGGGEKLFF. Written as DNA, the CDR3 is TGCAGCGTTGGTTTCCGGGACAGGGGGCAACACCGGGGAGGCGGTGAAAAACTGTTTTTT. The chain employs TRBV29-1 and TRBJ1-4, with 12 bases fitting TRBD1. The V and J ends lost 4 bases and 7 bases, in that order; junction bases with no gene match: 22. This CDR3 is built from 20 residues. Looked up from germline, CDR1 is SQVTM and CDR2 is ANQGSEA.

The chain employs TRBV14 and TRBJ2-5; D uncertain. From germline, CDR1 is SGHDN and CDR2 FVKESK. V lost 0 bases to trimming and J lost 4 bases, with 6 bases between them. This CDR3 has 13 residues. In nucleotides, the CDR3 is TGTGCCAGCAGCCAAGATTTGAGAGAGACCCAGTACTTC. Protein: CASSQDLRETQYF.

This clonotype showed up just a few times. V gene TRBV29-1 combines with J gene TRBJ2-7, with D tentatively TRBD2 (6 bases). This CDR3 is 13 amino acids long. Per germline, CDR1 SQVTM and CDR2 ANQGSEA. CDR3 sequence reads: CNVQMAGTYEQYF. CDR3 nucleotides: TGCAACGTACAAATGGCGGGGACCTACGAGCAGTACTTC.

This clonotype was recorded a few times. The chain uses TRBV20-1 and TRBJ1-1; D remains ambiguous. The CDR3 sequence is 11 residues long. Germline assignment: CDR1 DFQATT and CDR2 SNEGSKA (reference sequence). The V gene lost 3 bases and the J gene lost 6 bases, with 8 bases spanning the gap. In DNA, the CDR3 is TGCAGTGCTAGGTCCGGGTCTGAAGCTTTCTTT. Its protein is CSARSGSEAFF.